The present T cell receptor (beta chain) was sequenced within a study of blood T cells in healthy people across ages. The CDR3 contains 15 residues. Trimming shortened V by 3 bases and J by 2 bases, and 14 bases separated the two germline ends. Per germline, CDR1 SGHTA and CDR2 FQGNSA. Study observations and caveats: Long-lived donors had more naive CD4+ cells and higher diversity than aged donors. In older individuals, TCR beta diversity per million T cells was lower, falling roughly linearly with age.

Only a few counts were recorded for this clonotype. What it recognizes is unknown. With a J-beta primer mix and a sample-barcoded 5' primer, a second PCR ran about 7 to 12 cycles. Sequencing of every sample gave 3 million or more CDR3-containing paired-end reads. A single record per CDR3 protein comes from TCRdb applying MiXCR to the 5' RACE reads. The sample shows approximately 600,000 distinct CDR3 sequences, approximately 59% of them seen only once. There were at least 5 micrograms of total RNA extracted from every sample. The chain combines TRBV7-2 with TRBJ2-7; D ambiguous. The specimen sequenced was blood. The clonotype originates from a man aged 55 to 70 in good health. The CDR3 region is CASSFGGATTYEQYF. CDR3 nucleotide sequence: TGTGCCAGCAGCTTTGGCGGCGCCACCACCTACGAGCAGTACTTC.